These T cell receptor beta chains were read from a single sample in a study of T-cell memory formation after mild COVID-19. Each CDR3 protein is one row after TCRdb ran MiXCR on the 5' RACE reads. The sample yields a few hundred thousand distinct CDR3 sequences, around 20% seen once. The sample taken for sequencing was PBMCs or a T cell subset sorted from them (not recorded which). These receptors were obtained from an adult woman who had mild COVID-19 (a few samples of this study predate the infection). Cell type and time point are not known. Both conserved end residues are part of each CDR3. A D gene is named only where the DNA matches it firmly.

D gene | J gene | V gene | CDR3 length | CDR3 protein
NA | TRBJ2-1 | TRBV19 | 15 | CASSIPGRPYNEQFF
NA | TRBJ1-3 | TRBV6-6 | 15 | CASSYSGPSGNTIYF
TRBD2 | TRBJ2-1 | TRBV7-9 | 17 | CASSPRKAGEFYNEQFF
NA | TRBJ2-1 | TRBV24-1 | 15 | CATSDWDLPPGEQFF
TRBD1 | TRBJ1-1 | TRBV7-9 | 16 | CASSPSTGWGNTEAFF
NA | TRBJ1-1 | TRBV6-6 | 15 | CASSYGSGVGTEAFF
NA | TRBJ1-2 | TRBV18 | 13 | CASSPTAGGGYTF
NA | TRBJ2-5 | TRBV20-1 | 16 | CSATYGGTAVQETQYF
NA | TRBJ1-5 | TRBV12-3/TRBV12-4 | 13 | CASSPGFNQPQHF
NA | TRBJ2-1 | TRBV5-5 | 16 | CASSWDARVAYNEQFF